The 13 T cell receptor beta chains below were found in one sample sequenced in a study of neurological immune-mediated disorders. From the 5' RACE reads, TCRdb called clonotypes with MiXCR, one entry per CDR3 protein. The table records about 62,000 distinct CDR3 sequences, roughly 4% of them present only once. Input material: PBMCs. The receptors were sampled from a woman aged 45-59 years with multiple sclerosis.

Ten or more counts support this clonotype. The V call is TRBV25-1, the J call TRBJ1-4, with D perhaps TRBD1 (6 bases). The CDR3 consists of 16 residues. CDR1 MGHDK and CDR2 SYGVNS come from the germline V gene. The V end lost 1 base, the J end lost 7 bases, and 16 bases lay between the germline ends. The CDR3 region has the DNA TGTGCCAGCAGTGAATTCGGGGGGCTGAGGAGTGAAAAACTGTTTTTT. This gives the protein CASSEFGGLRSEKLFF.

DNA for the CDR3: TGTGCCAGCAGCCCGGGGTACACTGAAGCTTTCTTT. Residues: CASSPGYTEAFF. The chain couples TRBV7-9 to TRBJ1-1; D is unclear. The CDR3 covers 12 residues. V dropped 5 bases and J dropped 3 bases, with 7 bases sitting between them. Germline V gene data show CDR1 as SEHNR and CDR2 as FQNEAQ (reference sequence).

The table lists this clonotype with many counts. The V gene is TRBV15, the J gene TRBJ1-5; D gene unclear. The CDR3 contains 13 residues. CDR1 LNHNV and CDR2 YYDKDF come from the germline V gene (reference sequence). V was trimmed by 0 bases and J by 4 bases, leaving 4 bases between them. The CDR3, as DNA: TGTGCCACCAGCAGAGAGGGTAATCAGCCCCAGCATTTT. It yields the protein CATSREGNQPQHF.

This clonotype was counted many times. V gene TRBV6-5 combines with J gene TRBJ2-2, with 8 bases identical to TRBD1. CDR1 is MNHEY, CDR2 SVGAGI, per germline. V lost 2 bases, J lost 8 bases, and 13 bases stayed unmatched. There are 17 residues in the CDR3. The CDR3 reads CASSYVRDRPHSGELFF. In nucleotides, the CDR3 is TGTGCCAGCAGTTACGTGAGGGACAGGCCTCATTCTGGGGAGCTGTTTTTT.

Notes on this clonotype: A much larger clone differs by one base, so this may be a read error. The J gene is TRBJ2-4, the V gene TRBV20-1, with D possibly matching TRBD2 (5 bases). Germline V gene sequence: CDR1 DFQATT, CDR2 SNEGSKA (reference sequence). This CDR3 is 16 amino acids long. CDR3 in DNA: TGCAGTGCTAGAGCCCTCGGGGAGACGGCCAAAAAAATTCAGTACTTC. This translates into CSARALGETAKKIQYF.

This clonotype was counted at least ten times. The rearrangement uses TRBV15 and TRBJ2-7, with 9 bases that match TRBD2. Germline CDR1 is LNHNV and CDR2 is YYDKDF (reference sequence). The CDR3 length is 16 residues. V lost 0 bases, J lost 1 base, and 4 bases stayed unmatched. This CDR3 is CATSRDGLAGSYEQYF. CDR3 in DNA: TGTGCCACCAGCAGAGATGGGCTAGCGGGATCCTACGAGCAGTACTTC.

The chain couples TRBV5-1 to TRBJ2-3, with 9 bases lining up with TRBD1. The CDR3 has 15 amino acids. In germline, CDR1 is SGHRS, CDR2 YFSETQ. Germline trimming cut 2 bases from V and 0 bases from J; bases unmatched to any gene: 1. The CDR3 sequence: CASSLQGASTDTQYF. The CDR3 DNA follows: TGCGCCAGCAGCTTACAGGGGGCTAGCACAGATACGCAGTATTTT. Based on the CDR3 plus reference TRBV5-1 and TRBJ2-3, the full variable domain is KAGVTQTPRYLIKTRGQQVTLSCSPISGHRSVSWYQQTPGQGLQFLFEYFSETQRNKGNFPGRFSGRQFSNSRSEMNVSTLELGDSALYLCASSLQGASTDTQYFGPGTRLTVL.

This clonotype was counted many times. The J gene is TRBJ2-5, the V gene TRBV7-3, with D tentatively TRBD2 (6 bases). Germline V gives CDR1 SGHTA, CDR2 FQGTGA. V was clipped by 5 bases and J by 1 base, with 8 bases between them. The CDR3 length is 13 residues. This CDR3 reads CASSQTSQETQYF. In DNA, the CDR3 is TGTGCCAGCAGCCAGACTAGCCAAGAGACCCAGTACTTC.

This clonotype showed up many times. The chain carries TRBV7-3 and TRBJ2-3; D gene uncertain. The CDR3 loop spans 14 amino acids. Germline CDR1 is SGHTA and CDR2 is FQGTGA. The germline V and J ends were trimmed by 5 bases and 3 bases, with 12 bases remaining between them. The CDR3 is CASSRLEGTDTQYF. The CDR3, as DNA: TGTGCCAGCAGCCGACTGGAAGGAACAGATACGCAGTATTTT.

Many counts were recorded for this clonotype. The rearrangement uses TRBV6-2 or TRBV6-3 and TRBJ2-5, with TRBD1 matching over 7 bases. This CDR3 has 14 residues. V was clipped by 6 bases and J by 1 base; unmatched bases: 5. Germline CDR1 reads MNHEY; CDR2 reads SVGEGT. CDR3 sequence reads: CASSPGTAQETQYF. CDR3 in DNA: TGTGCCAGCAGCCCCGGGACAGCCCAAGAGACCCAGTACTTC.

This clonotype was found a few times. A much bigger clone sits one base away, suggesting this may be a read error. The genes are TRBV7-2 and TRBJ2-5; D not resolved. The germline gives CDR1 SGHTA, CDR2 FQGNSA. The CDR3 runs to 14 residues. V was shortened by 5 bases and J by 6 bases, with 16 bases between the two germline ends. The CDR3 nucleotides read TGTGCCAGCAGCCTTCGGTGGAAGGAAAAGACCCAGTACTTC. Its protein is CASSLRWKEKTQYF.

This clonotype was counted at least ten times. The gene calls are TRBV7-9 and TRBJ1-6; 8 bases are a match to TRBD1. Looked up from germline, CDR1 is SEHNR and CDR2 is FQNEAQ (reference sequence). The CDR3 runs 13 residues. The J segment lost 9 bases and the V segment lost 3 bases, leaving 1 base of the junction unmatched. CDR3 in DNA: TGTGCCAGCAGCTTGGACAGGGCTTCACCCCTCCACTTT. Translating gives CASSLDRASPLHF.

This clonotype was observed many times. This chain connects TRBV20-1 to TRBJ2-5, with D perhaps TRBD1 or TRBD2 (5 bases each). The V gene's germline CDR1 is DFQATT and CDR2 SNEGSKA (reference sequence). The CDR3 extends over 15 amino acids. V gave up 4 bases and J gave up 3 bases, with 18 bases separating them. The CDR3 region is CSAIFGARVEETQYF. Written as DNA, the CDR3 is TGCAGTGCTATATTTGGGGCGCGGGTAGAAGAGACCCAGTACTTC.